Below, 6 T cell receptor beta chains from the same sample are listed, as sequenced in a study of blood T cell repertoires in COVID-19. The assay was immunoSEQ multiplex PCR, and TCRdb's table has in-frame clones only and misses some. In the table there are approximately 290,000 clones, roughly four fifths of which are singletons. The sequenced material came from peripheral blood. These receptors originate from an older person with COVID-19, enrolled during active disease.

The CDR3 sequence: CASSKLGQGFSPLHF. CDR3 nucleotides: TGTGCCAGCAGTAAATTAGGACAGGGTTTTTCACCCCTCCACTTT. This chain uses TRBV7-9 with TRBJ1-6; 8 bases agree with TRBD1. Germline lookup yields CDR1 SEHNR and CDR2 FQNEAQ (reference sequence). The CDR3 totals 15 residues. The junction had 10 bases not matched to a gene; V was cut back by 6 bases and J by 9 bases.

The rearrangement links TRBV6-5 to TRBJ1-3; a weak D match, TRBD1 (6 bases). The V end was cut by 2 bases, the J end by 6 bases, with 11 bases between. Germline values: CDR1 MNHEY, CDR2 SVGAGI. The CDR3 is 14 amino acids. The CDR3 coding sequence is TGTGCCAGCAGTTACGGACAGCTTTCAAACACCATATATTTT. Protein sequence: CASSYGQLSNTIYF.

The chain combines TRBV18 with TRBJ2-2, with 7 positions matching TRBD1. V shed 5 bases and J 0 bases; nucleotides not matched to a gene: 9. The CDR3 covers 17 residues. Germline V gene sequence: CDR1 KGHSH, CDR2 LQKENI. Here the CDR3 reads CASSTVGTVPNTGELFF. CDR3 DNA: TGTGCCAGCTCAACCGTCGGGACAGTGCCGAACACCGGGGAGCTGTTTTTT.

This chain links TRBV4-1 with TRBJ2-7, with TRBD2 as a possible D gene (5 bases). The CDR3 contains 15 residues. The V end lost 0 bases, the J end lost 2 bases, and 11 bases lay between the germline ends. CDR1 MGHRA and CDR2 YSYEKL come from the germline V gene. CDR3 sequence: CASSQDDRGTYEQYF. Written as DNA, the CDR3 is TGCGCCAGCAGCCAAGATGATCGGGGAACCTACGAGCAGTACTTC.

J is TRBJ1-4 and V is TRBV7-9; D may be TRBD1 (5 bases). CDR3 length: 13 residues. The germline V gene has CDR1 SEHNR and CDR2 FQNEAQ (reference sequence). Trimming shortened V by 7 bases and J by 12 bases, and 18 bases separated the two germline ends. In nucleotides, the CDR3 is TGTGCCAGCACGGGCCAGGGAGGGGTGGAACTGTTTTTT. Protein product: CASTGQGGVELFF.

The rearrangement links TRBV27 to TRBJ2-7; 8 nucleotides agree with TRBD1. The CDR3 runs 15 residues. V trimming: 4 bases; J trimming: 2 bases; junction bases outside the gene matches: 7. Looked up from germline, CDR1 is MNHEY and CDR2 is SMNVEV (reference sequence). This CDR3 reads CASSSRTGWAYEQYF. CDR3 coding DNA: TGTGCCAGCAGTTCACGGACAGGGTGGGCCTACGAGCAGTACTTC.